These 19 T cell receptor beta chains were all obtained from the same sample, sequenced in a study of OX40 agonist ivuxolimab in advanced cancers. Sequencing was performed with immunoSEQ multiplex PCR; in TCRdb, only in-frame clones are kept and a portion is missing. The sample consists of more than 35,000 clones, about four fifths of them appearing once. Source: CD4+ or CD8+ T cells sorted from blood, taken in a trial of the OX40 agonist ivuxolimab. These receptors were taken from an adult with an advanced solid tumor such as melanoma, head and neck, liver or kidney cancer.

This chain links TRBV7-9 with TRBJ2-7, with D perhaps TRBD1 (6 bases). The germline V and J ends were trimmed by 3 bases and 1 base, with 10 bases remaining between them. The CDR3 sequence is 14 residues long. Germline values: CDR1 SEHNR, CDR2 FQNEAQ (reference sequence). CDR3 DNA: TGTGCCAGCAGCTTCGGACAGCCGTCCTACGAGCAGTACTTC. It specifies CASSFGQPSYEQYF.

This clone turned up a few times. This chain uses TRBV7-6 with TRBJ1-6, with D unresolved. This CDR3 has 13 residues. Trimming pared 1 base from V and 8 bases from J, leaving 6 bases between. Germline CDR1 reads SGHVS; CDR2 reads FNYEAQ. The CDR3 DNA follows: TGTGCCAGCAGCTTAGAGGCCCATTCACCCCTCCACTTT. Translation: CASSLEAHSPLHF.

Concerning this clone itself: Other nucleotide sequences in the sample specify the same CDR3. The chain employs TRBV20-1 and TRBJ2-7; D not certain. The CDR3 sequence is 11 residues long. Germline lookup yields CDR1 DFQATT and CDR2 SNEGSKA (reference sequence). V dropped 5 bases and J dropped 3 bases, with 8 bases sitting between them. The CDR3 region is CSARGSYEQYF. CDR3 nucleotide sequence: TGCAGTGCTCGCGGAAGCTACGAGCAGTACTTC.

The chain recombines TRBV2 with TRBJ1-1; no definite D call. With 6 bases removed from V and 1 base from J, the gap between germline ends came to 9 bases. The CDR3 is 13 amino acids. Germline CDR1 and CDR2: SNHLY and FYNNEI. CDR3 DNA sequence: TGTGCCAGCAGGTCGGACCAGAACACTGAAGCTTTCTTT. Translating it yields CASRSDQNTEAFF.

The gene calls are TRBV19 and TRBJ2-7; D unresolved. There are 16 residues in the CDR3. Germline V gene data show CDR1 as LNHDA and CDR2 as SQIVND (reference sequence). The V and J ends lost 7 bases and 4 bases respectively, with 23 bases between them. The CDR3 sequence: CASTPSPHSRGYEQYF. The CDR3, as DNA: TGTGCCAGTACCCCCAGTCCGCATTCCCGAGGTTACGAGCAGTACTTC.

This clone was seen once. The CDR3 nucleotides are TGTGCCAGCAGTGAAGGGGCTGTAGGGCAGACGCAGTATTTT. Its translation: CASSEGAVGQTQYF. The chain recombines TRBV2 with TRBJ2-3; D ambiguous. Between the trimmed V and J ends, which lost 1 base and 9 bases, there was a span of 14 bases. Germline loops: CDR1 SNHLY, CDR2 FYNNEI. The CDR3 covers 14 residues. The full variable domain, its missing parts supplied by reference TRBV2 and TRBJ2-3, is EPEVTQTPSHQVTQMGQEVILRCVPISNHLYFYWYRQILGQKVEFLVSFYNNEISEKSEIFDDQFSVERPDGSNFTLKIRSTKLEDSAMYFCASSEGAVGQTQYFGPGTRLTVL.

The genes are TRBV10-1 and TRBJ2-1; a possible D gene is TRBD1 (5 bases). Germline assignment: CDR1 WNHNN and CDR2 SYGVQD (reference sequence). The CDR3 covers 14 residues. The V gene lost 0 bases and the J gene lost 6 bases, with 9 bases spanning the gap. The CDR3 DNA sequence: TGCGCCAGCAGTGAGTCGGCAGGGCGCAATGAGCAGTTCTTC. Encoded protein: CASSESAGRNEQFF.

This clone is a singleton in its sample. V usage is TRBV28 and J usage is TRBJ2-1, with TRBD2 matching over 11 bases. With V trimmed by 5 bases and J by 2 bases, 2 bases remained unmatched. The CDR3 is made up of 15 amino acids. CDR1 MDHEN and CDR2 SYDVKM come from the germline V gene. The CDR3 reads CASSLTSGAYNEQFF. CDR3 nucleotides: TGTGCCAGCAGTCTGACTAGCGGGGCCTACAATGAGCAGTTCTTC.

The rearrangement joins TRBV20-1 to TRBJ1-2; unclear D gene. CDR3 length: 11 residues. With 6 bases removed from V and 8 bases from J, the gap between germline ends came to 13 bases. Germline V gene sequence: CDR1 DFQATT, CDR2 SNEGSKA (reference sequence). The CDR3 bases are TGCAGTGCGAGTGACAATAGAGGCTACACCTTC. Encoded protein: CSASDNRGYTF.

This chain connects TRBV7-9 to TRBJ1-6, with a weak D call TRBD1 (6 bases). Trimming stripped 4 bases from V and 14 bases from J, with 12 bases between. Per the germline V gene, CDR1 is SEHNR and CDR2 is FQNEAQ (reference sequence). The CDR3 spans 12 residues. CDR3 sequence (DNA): TGTGCCAGCAGCTCGGGCCCAGGGGCCCTCCACTTT. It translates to CASSSGPGALHF.

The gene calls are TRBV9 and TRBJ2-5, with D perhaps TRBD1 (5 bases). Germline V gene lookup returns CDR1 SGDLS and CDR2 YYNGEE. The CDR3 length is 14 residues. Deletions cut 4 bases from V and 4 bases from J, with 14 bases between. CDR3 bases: TGTGCCAGCAGCTCCCGACAGTCCGGAGAGACCCAGTACTTC. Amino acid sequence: CASSSRQSGETQYF.

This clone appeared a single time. The CDR3 is CASSPGQGAGGYTF. The CDR3 DNA reads TGTGCCAGCTCACCGGGACAGGGGGCCGGCGGCTACACCTTC. The V gene is TRBV18, the J gene TRBJ1-2; 12 bases fit TRBD1. This CDR3 has 14 residues. V shed 3 bases, J shed 8 bases, and the junction held 4 bases outside the gene matches. Germline V lookup: CDR1 KGHSH, CDR2 LQKENI.

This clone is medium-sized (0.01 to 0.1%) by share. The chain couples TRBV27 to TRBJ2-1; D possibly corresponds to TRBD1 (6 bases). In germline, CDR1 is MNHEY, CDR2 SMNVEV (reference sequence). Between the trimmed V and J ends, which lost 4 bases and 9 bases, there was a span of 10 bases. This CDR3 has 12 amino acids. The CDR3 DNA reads TGTGCCAGCAGTTCAGGGGCGAGTGAGCAGTTCTTC. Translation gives CASSSGASEQFF.

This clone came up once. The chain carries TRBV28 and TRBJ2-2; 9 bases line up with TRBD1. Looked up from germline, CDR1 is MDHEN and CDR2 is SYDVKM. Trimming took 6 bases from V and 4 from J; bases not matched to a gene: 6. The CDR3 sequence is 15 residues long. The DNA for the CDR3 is TGTGCCAGCAGAAGGGACAGGGTCCGCACCGGGGAGCTGTTTTTT. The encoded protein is CASRRDRVRTGELFF.

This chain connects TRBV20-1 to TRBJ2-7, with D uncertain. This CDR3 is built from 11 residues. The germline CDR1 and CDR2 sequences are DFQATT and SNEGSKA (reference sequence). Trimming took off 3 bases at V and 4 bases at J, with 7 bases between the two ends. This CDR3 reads CSARLSYEQYF. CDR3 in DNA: TGCAGTGCTAGGCTAAGTTACGAGCAGTACTTC.

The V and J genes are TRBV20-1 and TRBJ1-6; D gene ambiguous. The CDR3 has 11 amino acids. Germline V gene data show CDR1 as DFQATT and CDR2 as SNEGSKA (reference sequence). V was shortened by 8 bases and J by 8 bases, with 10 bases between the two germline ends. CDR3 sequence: CSPFKDSPLHF. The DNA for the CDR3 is TGCAGTCCTTTTAAGGATTCACCCCTCCACTTT.

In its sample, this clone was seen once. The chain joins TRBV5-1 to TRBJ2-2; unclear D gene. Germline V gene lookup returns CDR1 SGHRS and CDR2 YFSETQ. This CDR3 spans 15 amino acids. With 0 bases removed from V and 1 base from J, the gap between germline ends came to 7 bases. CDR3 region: CASSLGFLNTGELFF. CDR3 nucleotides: TGCGCCAGCAGCTTGGGATTTCTGAACACCGGGGAGCTGTTTTTT.

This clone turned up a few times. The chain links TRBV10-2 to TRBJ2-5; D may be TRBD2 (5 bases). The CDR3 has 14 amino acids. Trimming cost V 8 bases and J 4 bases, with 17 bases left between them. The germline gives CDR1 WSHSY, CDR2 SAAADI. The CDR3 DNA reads TGCGCCAGCTCTCTCGGGGTCAAAGGAGAGACCCAGTACTTC. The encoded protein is CASSLGVKGETQYF.

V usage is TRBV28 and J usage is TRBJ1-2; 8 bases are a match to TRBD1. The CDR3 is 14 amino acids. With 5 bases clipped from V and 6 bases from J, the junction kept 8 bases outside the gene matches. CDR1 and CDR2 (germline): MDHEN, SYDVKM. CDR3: CASSPPQGAHGYTF. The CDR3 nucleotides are TGTGCCAGCAGTCCTCCCCAGGGGGCCCATGGCTACACCTTC.